One sample yielded the 10 T cell receptor beta chains listed below, sequenced in a study of blood T cell repertoires in COVID-19. Clones were sequenced by immunoSEQ multiplex PCR, and TCRdb holds only the in-frame ones, with some missing. The table records about 190,000 clones, 84% of them present only once. Material: PBMCs or T cells enriched from blood (not recorded which). The origin of the receptors is a woman younger than 45 who had recovered from COVID-19.

The chain combines TRBV7-9 with TRBJ2-5; D remains unclear. Germline loops: CDR1 SEHNR, CDR2 FQNEAQ (reference sequence). There are 15 residues in the CDR3. V was clipped by 3 bases and J by 0 bases, with 11 bases between them. The CDR3 here is CASSLGGQDQETQYF. The CDR3 nucleotides read TGTGCCAGCAGCTTGGGTGGGCAAGACCAAGAGACCCAGTACTTC.

The CDR3 loop reads CASSLDPASFETQYF. The DNA for the CDR3 is TGTGCCAGCAGCTTAGATCCGGCTAGTTTTGAGACCCAGTACTTC. The chain recombines TRBV11-3 with TRBJ2-5, with no clear D. The CDR3 totals 15 residues. Germline lookup yields CDR1 SGHNT and CDR2 YENEEA. Trimming took off 0 bases at V and 5 bases at J, with 13 bases between the two ends.

The chain combines TRBV5-4 with TRBJ2-3; TRBD2 aligns across 14 bases. Germline lookup yields CDR1 SGHNT and CDR2 YYREEE (reference sequence). Germline trimming cut 4 bases from V and 2 bases from J; bases unmatched to any gene: 6. The CDR3 sequence is 17 residues long. The CDR3 here is CASSTGLAGVFTDTQYF. In DNA, the CDR3 is TGTGCCAGCAGCACGGGACTAGCGGGGGTTTTCACAGATACGCAGTATTTT.

The chain employs TRBV3-1 (or the pseudogene TRBV3-2) and TRBJ2-1; tentatively, D is TRBD2 (6 bases). Germline V gene lookup returns CDR1 LGHDT and CDR2 YNNKEL (reference sequence). The V end was cut by 0 bases, the J end by 2 bases, with 11 bases between. The CDR3 contains 16 residues. CDR3 sequence: CASSQEGRGTYNEQFF. CDR3 nucleotides: TGTGCCAGCAGCCAAGAAGGGCGGGGTACCTACAATGAGCAGTTCTTC.

The chain couples TRBV3-1 (or the pseudogene TRBV3-2) to TRBJ1-2, with 9 bases lining up with TRBD1. After removal of 3 bases from V and 7 bases from J, the junction contained 9 bases not matched to a gene. This CDR3 contains 15 residues. Germline V gives CDR1 LGHDT, CDR2 YNNKEL (reference sequence). CDR3 sequence reads: CASSQPGQGFAGYTF. The CDR3 region has the DNA TGTGCCAGCAGCCAGCCGGGACAGGGCTTCGCTGGCTACACCTTC.

This chain joins TRBV7-2 and TRBJ2-7, with D tentatively TRBD2 (6 bases). Germline V gene lookup returns CDR1 SGHTA and CDR2 FQGNSA. Trimming stripped 5 bases from V and 1 base from J, with 21 bases between. CDR3 size: 17 residues. The CDR3 DNA follows: TGTGCCAGCAGCCTCCGGACCGCTCTCGCGGGATCCTACGAGCAGTACTTC. Encoded protein: CASSLRTALAGSYEQYF.

This chain joins TRBV18 and TRBJ2-1; 13 bases fit TRBD2. Per the germline V gene, CDR1 is KGHSH and CDR2 is LQKENI. The CDR3 length is 17 residues. Trimming cost V 2 bases and J 10 bases; bases outside gene matches: 11. The CDR3 DNA follows: TGTGCCAGCTCACCAGGCCTACTAGCGGGGGGGCCTGGGGAGCAGTTCTTC. Amino acid sequence: CASSPGLLAGGPGEQFF. The whole variable domain, filled in from reference TRBV18 and TRBJ2-1, reads NAGVMQNPRHLVRRRGQEARLRCSPMKGHSHVYWYRQLPEEGLKFMVYLQKENIIDESGMPKERFSAEFPKEGPSILRIQQVVRGDSAAYFCASSPGLLAGGPGEQFFGPGTRLTVL.

This chain links TRBV4-1 with TRBJ2-7, with D possibly TRBD1 on 5 matching bases. The germline V and J ends were trimmed by 1 base and 3 bases, with 10 bases remaining between them. The CDR3 extends over 14 amino acids. The germline V gene encodes CDR1 MGHRA and CDR2 YSYEKL. The CDR3 region has the DNA TGCGCCAGCAGCCAAGTTCAGGACAACTACGAGCAGTACGTC. It translates to CASSQVQDNYEQYV.

This clone occurred once. The chain is built from TRBV3-1 (or the pseudogene TRBV3-2) and TRBJ2-7; TRBD1 might be the D (7 bases). Germline CDR1 and CDR2: LGHDT and YNNKEL (reference sequence). Trimming shortened V by 0 bases and J by 0 bases, and 15 bases separated the two germline ends. The length of the CDR3 is 17 residues. CDR3 sequence reads: CASSQEKRGTVSYEQYF. CDR3 nucleotide sequence: TGTGCCAGCAGCCAAGAAAAACGGGGGACAGTCTCCTACGAGCAGTACTTC.

Only a few counts were recorded for this clone. V is TRBV6-6 and J is TRBJ2-7; TRBD2 agrees at 9 bases. The CDR3 extends over 14 amino acids. Germline-derived CDR1 and CDR2 are MNHNY and SVGAGI (reference sequence). The J segment lost 6 bases and the V segment lost 4 bases, leaving 7 bases of the junction unmatched. The CDR3 DNA is TGTGCCAGCAGTTCCGCGACTAGCGGTCCCGAGCAGTACTTC. The encoded protein is CASSSATSGPEQYF.